Listed below are T cell receptor beta chains from one sample, sequenced in a study of cytomegalovirus exposure and HLA in healthy donors. The repertoire was sequenced with immunoSEQ multiplex PCR; TCRdb's copy has only in-frame clones and lacks some. The sample has about 76,000 clones; 79% are singletons. Sample: PBMCs. These TCRs come from a man aged 30 to 39 in good health and CMV-seronegative. The CDR3 runs from the conserved cysteine through the conserved F or W. The D gene is left open where the match is weak. Some rows mark clone size as missing; the rest say once, few, many or name a class of expanded clone.

.	TRBV27	.	TRBJ1-4	TGTGCCACTCAGGGATCAACTAATGAAAAACTGTTTTTT	CATQGSTNEKLFF
.	TRBV2	.	TRBJ2-7	TGTGCCAGCGACGACAGGTACGAGCAGTACTTC	CASDDRYEQYF
.	TRBV6-6	.	TRBJ2-3	TGTGCCAGCAGGTCCTCCTCGGCGGGGAGAAGGGATACGCAGTATTTT	CASRSSSAGRRDTQYF
.	TRBV19	few	TRBJ1-5	TGTGCCACGTTAAACTCCATCCCTGGCAATCAGCCCCAGCATTTT	CATLNSIPGNQPQHF
TRBD2	TRBV19	.	TRBJ2-1	TGTGCCAGTAGTAAGCTAGCGGGAGTAGGCAACAATGAGCAGTTCTTC	CASSKLAGVGNNEQFF
TRBD1	TRBV2	once	TRBJ2-1	TGTGCCAGTGTTGACAGGGTAGATGAGCAGTTCTTC	CASVDRVDEQFF
.	TRBV27	few	TRBJ1-6	TGTGCCAGCAGTTTGCAACAGCCGAGCTCCTATAATTCACCCCTCCACTTT	CASSLQQPSSYNSPLHF
.	TRBV2	few	TRBJ1-5	TGTGCCAGCAGGGTTGGAGGGCAGCCCCAGCATTTT	CASRVGGQPQHF
.	TRBV6-6	.	TRBJ2-5	TGTGCCAGCAGCCCAGGGAGGGAGACCCAGTACTTC	CASSPGRETQYF
.	TRBV18	.	TRBJ2-2	TGTGCCAGCTCACTCCGGACACAGACAGCCATTAACGCGAACACCGGGGAGCTGTTTTTT	CASSLRTQTAINANTGELFF
.	TRBV27	.	TRBJ1-2	TGTGCCAGCAGCCCCTTCTCGGACAGCAGAGTTTCCTTTCGGGGCTACACCTTC	CASSPFSDSRVSFRGYTF
TRBD2	TRBV6-6	.	TRBJ2-1	TGTGCCAGCAGGCTAGCGGGCTCCTACAATGAGCAGTTCTTC	CASRLAGSYNEQFF
.	TRBV6-6	few	TRBJ2-7	TGTGCCAGCAGTTACTCGACACAGGGCGTTTACGAGCAGTACTTC	CASSYSTQGVYEQYF
.	TRBV13	few	TRBJ1-1	TGTGCCAGCAGCTCCAGGGGCCTGAACACTGAAGCTTTCTTT	CASSSRGLNTEAFF
TRBD2	TRBV28	.	TRBJ2-1	TGTGCCAGCAGTTTCCTAGCGGAGAATGAGCAGTTCTTC	CASSFLAENEQFF
.	TRBV5-8	few	TRBJ1-5	TGTGCCAGCAGCTCAGGACAGACTCAGCCCCAGCATTTT	CASSSGQTQPQHF
.	TRBV29-1	.	TRBJ2-7	TGCAGCGTTGGGCAGGGGTCCTCCTACGAGCAGTACTTC	CSVGQGSSYEQYF
TRBD1	TRBV2	.	TRBJ2-5	TGTGCCAGGGGACAGGGGGCTGGGGCCCAGTACTTC	CARGQGAGAQYF
.	TRBV6-6	.	TRBJ2-6	TGTGCCAGCAGTTACTCCACAGGGTCTGGGGCCAACGTCCTGACTTTC	CASSYSTGSGANVLTF
.	TRBV18	.	TRBJ2-5	TGTGCCAGCTCGGTCTTACCCGCGGAGACCCAGTACTTC	CASSVLPAETQYF
.	TRBV5-6	few	TRBJ1-3	TGTGCCAGCAGTCTACAGGGACGTGGAAACACCATATATTTT	CASSLQGRGNTIYF
TRBD1	TRBV28	once	TRBJ1-5	TGTGCCAGCAGTTTCGGACAGGGGGTTTTGGCCCAGCATTTT	CASSFGQGVLAQHF
.	TRBV20-1	.	TRBJ1-2	TGCAGTGTTTCCGAGGGCTACACCTTC	CSVSEGYTF